The TCR beta chain described here comes from a study of response to subunit inactivated influenza vaccine. TCRdb reanalysed the RT-PCR reads using MiXCR and keeps one entry per CDR3 protein. The table has more than 200,000 distinct CDR3 sequences, less than 15% seen once; the top ten hold approximately 7.8%. The CDR3 sequence is 15 residues long. CDR1 is SNHLY, CDR2 FYNNEI, per germline. The junction had 4 bases not matched to a gene; V was cut back by 4 bases and J by 7 bases. Concerning this clonotype itself: Its antigen is not identified.

General observations from the study: There was a suggestion from the authors that each seasonal influenza vaccination recruits few new T cells.

The sample here was non-naive T cells sorted from PBMCs, taken about 14 days before vaccination. V is TRBV2 and J is TRBJ2-1; 13 bases are a match to TRBD2. The receptor was isolated from a man aged 45-65 years who received an inactivated influenza vaccine. CDR3 DNA sequence: TGTGCCAGCAGTGGAACTAGCGGGGGGGCAAATGAGCAGTTCTTC. Protein sequence: CASSGTSGGANEQFF.